This T cell receptor beta chain stems from a study of response to subunit inactivated influenza vaccine. Germline V gene sequence: CDR1 LNHNV, CDR2 YYDKDF (reference sequence). V lost 5 bases, J lost 2 bases, and 4 bases stayed unmatched. The CDR3 is 14 amino acids. TCRdb re-called the RT-PCR reads with MiXCR, one entry per CDR3 protein. The table has about 190,000 distinct CDR3 sequences, around 15% seen once. This TCR was recovered from a man aged 45-60 years who received an inactivated influenza vaccine. The rearrangement uses TRBV15 and TRBJ2-7; 9 bases agree with TRBD1. Sequences were derived from CD8+ T cells sorted from PBMCs, sampled roughly 5 days after vaccination. CDR3: CATSGQGQTYEQYF. CDR3 DNA: TGTGCCACCAGCGGACAGGGGCAAACCTACGAGCAGTACTTC.